Sequencing of this TCR beta chain was carried out in a study of beta chain features in type 1 diabetes. General study findings and limits: VDJ junctions from patients with type 1 diabetes contained fewer insertions and more deletions. Type 1 diabetes patients had moderately but significantly shorter TCRB CDR3s in all four CD4+ subsets.

Germline CDR1 and CDR2: SGHVS and FNYEAQ. The length of the CDR3 is 12 residues. V gave up 5 bases and J gave up 13 bases, with 15 bases separating them. This clone was seen only a few times. What it binds is not known. Investigators reverse transcribed all isolated RNA, so they sequenced expressed TCRB transcripts. Average reads for naive, central memory and regulatory T cell samples were several million. TCRdb keeps only in-frame clones here, not all; method: immunoSEQ multiplex PCR. The sample includes nearly 700,000 clones, around 15% of them seen just once. Sequencing was done on a sample of naive CD4+ T cells from blood. V is TRBV7-6 and J is TRBJ2-1; D not certain. The sequence was collected from a man aged 18 to 29 with type 1 diabetes. Written as DNA, the CDR3 is TGTGCCAGCAGCCCTGGCCCTGCCCGACAGTTCTTC. Translated, it gives CASSPGPARQFF.